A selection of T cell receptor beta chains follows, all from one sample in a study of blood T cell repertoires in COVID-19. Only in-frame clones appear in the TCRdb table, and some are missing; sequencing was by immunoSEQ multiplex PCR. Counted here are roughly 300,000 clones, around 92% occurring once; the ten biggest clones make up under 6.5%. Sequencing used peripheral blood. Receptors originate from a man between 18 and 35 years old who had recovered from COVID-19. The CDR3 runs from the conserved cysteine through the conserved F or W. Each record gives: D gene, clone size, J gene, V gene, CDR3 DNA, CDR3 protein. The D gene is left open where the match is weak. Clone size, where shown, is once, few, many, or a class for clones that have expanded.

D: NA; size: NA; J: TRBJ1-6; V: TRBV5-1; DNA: TGCGCCAGCAGCTTGGAGCCAGACAGCTCCTATAATTCACCCCTCCACTTT; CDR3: CASSLEPDSSYNSPLHF
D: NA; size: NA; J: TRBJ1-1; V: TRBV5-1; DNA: TGCGCCAGCAGCTGGAGGACAGCGCCCTACATTAACACTGAAGCTTTCTTT; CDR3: CASSWRTAPYINTEAFF
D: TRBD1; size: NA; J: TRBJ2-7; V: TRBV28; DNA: TGTGCCAGCAACCCAGACAGGGGTCTCGGGTACGAGCAGTACTTC; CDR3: CASNPDRGLGYEQYF
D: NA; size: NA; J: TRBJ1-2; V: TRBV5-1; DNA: TGCGCCAGCAGCTTACCCCAGGGAGGTAGTGGCTACACCTTC; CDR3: CASSLPQGGSGYTF
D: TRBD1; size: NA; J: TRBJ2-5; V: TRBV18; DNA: TGTGCCAGCTCACCACCGGGGACAGGGCTTCAAGAGACCCAGTACTTC; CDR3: CASSPPGTGLQETQYF
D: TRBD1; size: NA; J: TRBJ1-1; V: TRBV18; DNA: TGTGCCAGCTCAGCAACCGGGACAGGGATTAATGAAGCTTTCTTT; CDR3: CASSATGTGINEAFF
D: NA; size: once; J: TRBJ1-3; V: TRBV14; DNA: TGTGCCAGCAGCCATGGCGGCTCTGGAAACACCATATATTTT; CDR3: CASSHGGSGNTIYF
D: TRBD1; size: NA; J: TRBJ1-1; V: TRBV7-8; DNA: TGTGCCAGCAGCGTAGACAGGGAATGGGACACTGAAGCTTTCTTT; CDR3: CASSVDREWDTEAFF
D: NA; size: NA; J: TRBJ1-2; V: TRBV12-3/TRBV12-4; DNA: TGTGCCAGCAGCCCCGAACAATTCTATGGCTACACCTTC; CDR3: CASSPEQFYGYTF
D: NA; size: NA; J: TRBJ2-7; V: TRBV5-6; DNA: TGTGCCAGCAGCTTGGAACCGGACAGCATCTACGAGCAGTACTTC; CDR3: CASSLEPDSIYEQYF
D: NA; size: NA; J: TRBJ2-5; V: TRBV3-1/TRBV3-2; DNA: TGTGCCAGCAGCCCCGGGGGAGAGACCCAGTACTTC; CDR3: CASSPGGETQYF
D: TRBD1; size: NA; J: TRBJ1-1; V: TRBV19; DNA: TGTGCCAGTAGCATCGGGACAGGGCAGCTGAACACTGAAGCTTTCTTT; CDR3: CASSIGTGQLNTEAFF
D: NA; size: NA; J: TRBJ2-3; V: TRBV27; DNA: TGTGCCAGTGGGGGGTTAGGCACAGATACGCAGTATTTT; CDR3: CASGGLGTDTQYF
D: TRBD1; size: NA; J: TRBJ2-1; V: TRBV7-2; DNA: TGTGCCAGCAGCTTAGCGGGGACAGCTCGCTACAATGAGCAGTTCTTC; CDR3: CASSLAGTARYNEQFF
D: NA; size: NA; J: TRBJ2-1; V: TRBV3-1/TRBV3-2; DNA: TGTGCCAGCAGCCAAGTTGGGAGTCGGACCTACAATGAGCAGTTCTTC; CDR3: CASSQVGSRTYNEQFF
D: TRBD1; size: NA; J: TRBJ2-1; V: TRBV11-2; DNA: TGTGCCAGCAGGCCCGGGACAGGGTCACTCAATGAGCAGTTCTTC; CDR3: CASRPGTGSLNEQFF
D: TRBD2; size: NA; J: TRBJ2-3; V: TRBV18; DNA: TGTGCCAGCCTGCCCCTAGCGGGGGGCCGGGATACGCAGTATTTT; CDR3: CASLPLAGGRDTQYF
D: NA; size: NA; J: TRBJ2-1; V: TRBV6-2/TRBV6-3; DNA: TGTGCCAGCAGCTTGCTACTGTATGAGCAGTTCTTC; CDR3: CASSLLLYEQFF
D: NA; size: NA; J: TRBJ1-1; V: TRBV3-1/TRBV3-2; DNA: TGTGCCAGCAGCCAAAGAGGGGGACGGTCTGAAGCTTTCTTT; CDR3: CASSQRGGRSEAFF
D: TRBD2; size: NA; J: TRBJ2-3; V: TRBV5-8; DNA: TGTGCCAGTGACGCGGGACTAGCGGGGACAGATACGCAGTATTTT; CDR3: CASDAGLAGTDTQYF
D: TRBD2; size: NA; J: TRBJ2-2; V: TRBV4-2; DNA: TGTGCCAGCAGCCAGTTTCTAGCGGGAGTTACCGGGGAGCTGTTTTTT; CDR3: CASSQFLAGVTGELFF
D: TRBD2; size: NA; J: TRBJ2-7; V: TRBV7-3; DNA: TGTGCCAGCAGTCTTAGTAGCGGGATGGGCTACGAGCAGTACTTC; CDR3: CASSLSSGMGYEQYF
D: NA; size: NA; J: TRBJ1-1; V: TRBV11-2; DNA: TGTGCCAGCAGCTTAGATCCCCGCAGGGGCCGCGGCATGAACACTGAAGCTTTCTTT; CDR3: CASSLDPRRGRGMNTEAFF
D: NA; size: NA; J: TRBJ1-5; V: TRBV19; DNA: TGTGCCAGTAGTACTTATCGTCGACAGCCCTGGAGCAATCAGCCCCAGCATTTT; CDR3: CASSTYRRQPWSNQPQHF
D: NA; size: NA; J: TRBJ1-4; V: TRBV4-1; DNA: TGCGCCAGCAGCCCCAGGGGTCCGCAGACAACTAATGAAAAACTGTTTTTT; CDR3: CASSPRGPQTTNEKLFF
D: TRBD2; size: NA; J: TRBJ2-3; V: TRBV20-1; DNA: TGCAGTGCTAGTACTATACAGACTCCCCCGACTAGCGGGGGAACAGATACGCAGTATTTT; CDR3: CSASTIQTPPTSGGTDTQYF
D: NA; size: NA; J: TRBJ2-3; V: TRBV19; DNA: TGTGCCAGTAGGTGGGGGGAAGGCTTTAGCACAGATACGCAGTATTTT; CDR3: CASRWGEGFSTDTQYF
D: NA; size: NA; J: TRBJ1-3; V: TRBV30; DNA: TGTGCCTGGAGCCCCCTTTCTGGAAACACCATATATTTT; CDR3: CAWSPLSGNTIYF
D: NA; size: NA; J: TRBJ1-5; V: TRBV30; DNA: TGTGCCTGGAGTGAATATAATCAGCCCCAGCATTTT; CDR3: CAWSEYNQPQHF
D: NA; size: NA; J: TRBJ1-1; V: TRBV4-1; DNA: TGCGCCAGCAGCCAAGCCCCAGGGTCTATGTACACTGAAGCTTTCTTT; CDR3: CASSQAPGSMYTEAFF
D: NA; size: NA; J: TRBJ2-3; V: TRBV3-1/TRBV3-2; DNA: TGTGCCAGCAGCCAAGATGTACTAGCCCCCACAGATACGCAGTATTTT; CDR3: CASSQDVLAPTDTQYF
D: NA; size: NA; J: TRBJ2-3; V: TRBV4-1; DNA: TGCGCCAGCAGCCAAGTAACCCTCAGTAGCGGAGGCGACACAGATACGCAGTATTTT; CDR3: CASSQVTLSSGGDTDTQYF
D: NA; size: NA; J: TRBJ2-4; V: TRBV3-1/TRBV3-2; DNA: TGTGCCAGCAGCCAAGTGGGGGGGGGCTCAAACATTCAGTACTTC; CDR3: CASSQVGGGSNIQYF
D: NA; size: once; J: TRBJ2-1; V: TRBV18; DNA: TGTGCCAGCTCAAAAGCGGCATTAATCTCCTACAATGAGCAGTTCTTC; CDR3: CASSKAALISYNEQFF
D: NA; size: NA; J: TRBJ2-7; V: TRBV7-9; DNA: TGTGCCAGCAGCTTATTATCCCCGGGGGACCGAGCCTACGAGCAGTACTTC; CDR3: CASSLLSPGDRAYEQYF
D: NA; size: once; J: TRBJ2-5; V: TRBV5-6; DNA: TGTGCCAGCAGCTGGGGACACTCCGAGGAGACCCAGTACTTC; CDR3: CASSWGHSEETQYF
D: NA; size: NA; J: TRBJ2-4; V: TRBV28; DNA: TGTGCCAGCAGCATGACACCTTTATACAAAAACATTCAGTACTTC; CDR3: CASSMTPLYKNIQYF
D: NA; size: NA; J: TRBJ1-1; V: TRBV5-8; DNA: TGTGCCAGCAGCGTAGGCGACTACAACCCTGAAGCTTTCTTT; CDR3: CASSVGDYNPEAFF
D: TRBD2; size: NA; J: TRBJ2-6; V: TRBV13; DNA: TGTGCCAGCAGCTTTAGCGGGGTGCTCTCTGGGGCCAACGTCCTGACTTTC; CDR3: CASSFSGVLSGANVLTF
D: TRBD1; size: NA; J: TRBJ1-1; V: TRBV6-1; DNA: TGTGCCAGCAGTGAGACCGGGACAGGGGAAGCTTTCTTT; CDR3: CASSETGTGEAFF
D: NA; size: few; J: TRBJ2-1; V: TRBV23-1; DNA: TGCGCCAGCAGTCAATCAAGGGCAGGGTCCTACAATGAGCAGTTCTTC; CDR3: CASSQSRAGSYNEQFF
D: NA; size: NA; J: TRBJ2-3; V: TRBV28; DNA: TGTGCCAGCAACCCCGGGGGTCGCCCAGATACGCAGTATTTT; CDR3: CASNPGGRPDTQYF
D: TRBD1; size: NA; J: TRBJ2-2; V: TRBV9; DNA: TGTGCCAGCAGACAGGGGGCTGACACCGGGGAGCTGTTTTTT; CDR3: CASRQGADTGELFF
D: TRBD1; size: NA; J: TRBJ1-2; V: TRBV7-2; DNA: TGTGCCAGCAGCTGGGACAGGTCCTATGGCTACACCTTC; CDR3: CASSWDRSYGYTF
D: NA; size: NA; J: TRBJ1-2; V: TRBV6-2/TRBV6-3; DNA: TGTGCCAGCAGTCCCTCCCATCGATTGTCGGGGTATGGCTACACCTTC; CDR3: CASSPSHRLSGYGYTF
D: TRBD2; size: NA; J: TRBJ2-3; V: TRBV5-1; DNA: TGCGCCAGCAGCCCCCGCGGGGGGTTAGATACGCAGTATTTT; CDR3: CASSPRGGLDTQYF
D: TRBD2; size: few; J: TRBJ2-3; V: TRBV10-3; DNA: TGTGCCACCGCAGCGGGGACTAGCACAGATACGCAGTATTTT; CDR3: CATAAGTSTDTQYF
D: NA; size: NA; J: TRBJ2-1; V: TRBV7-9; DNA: TGTGCCAGCAGCCCGCGACAAGTCAATGAGCAGTTCTTC; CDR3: CASSPRQVNEQFF
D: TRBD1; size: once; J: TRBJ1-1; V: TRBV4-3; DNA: TGCGCCAGCAGCCAAGATGGACAGGGCGGCACTGAAGCTTTCTTT; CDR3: CASSQDGQGGTEAFF
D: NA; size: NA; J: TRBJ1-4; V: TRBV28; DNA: TGTGCCAGCAGTCTAGCGGGCGATACGACTAATGAAAAACTGTTTTTT; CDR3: CASSLAGDTTNEKLFF
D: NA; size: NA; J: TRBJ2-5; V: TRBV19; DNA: TGTGCCAGTAGTCCGCGGGACAGTGGGGCCCAAGAGACCCAGTACTTC; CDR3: CASSPRDSGAQETQYF
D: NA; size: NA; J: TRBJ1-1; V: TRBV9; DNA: TGTGCCAGCAGCGTGTCTCCCTACACTGAAGCTTTCTTT; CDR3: CASSVSPYTEAFF
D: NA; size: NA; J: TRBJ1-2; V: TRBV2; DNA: TGTGCCAGCAGGGAGCAGGGGAGCTATGGCTACACCTTC; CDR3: CASREQGSYGYTF
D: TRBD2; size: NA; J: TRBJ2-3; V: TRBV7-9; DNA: TGTGCCAGCAGCCGACTCCTAGCGGGGGTTAGCACAGATACGCAGTATTTT; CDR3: CASSRLLAGVSTDTQYF
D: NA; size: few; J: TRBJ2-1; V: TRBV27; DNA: TGTGCCAGCACCCAAAGGGGCGGACTATACTCCTACAATGAGCAGTTCTTC; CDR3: CASTQRGGLYSYNEQFF
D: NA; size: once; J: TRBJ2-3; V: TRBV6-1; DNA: TGTGCCAGCAGTGAATCTCTCTGGCGGTTAGGAGATACGCAGTATTTT; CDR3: CASSESLWRLGDTQYF
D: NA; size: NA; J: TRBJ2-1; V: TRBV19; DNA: TGTGCCAGTAGTCCGGTACTGTCCTACAATGAGCAGTTCTTC; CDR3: CASSPVLSYNEQFF
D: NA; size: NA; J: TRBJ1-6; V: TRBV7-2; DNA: TGTGCCAGCAGCTCGGGACATTCAAATTCACCCCTCCACTTT; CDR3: CASSSGHSNSPLHF
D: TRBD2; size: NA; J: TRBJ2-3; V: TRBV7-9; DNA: TGTGCCAGCAGCCCCTCCGGGACTAGCGGGGAGGCAGATACGCAGTATTTT; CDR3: CASSPSGTSGEADTQYF
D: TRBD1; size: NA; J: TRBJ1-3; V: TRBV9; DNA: TGTGCCAGCAGCGTCGGACAGGCGGGTGGAAACACCATATATTTT; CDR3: CASSVGQAGGNTIYF